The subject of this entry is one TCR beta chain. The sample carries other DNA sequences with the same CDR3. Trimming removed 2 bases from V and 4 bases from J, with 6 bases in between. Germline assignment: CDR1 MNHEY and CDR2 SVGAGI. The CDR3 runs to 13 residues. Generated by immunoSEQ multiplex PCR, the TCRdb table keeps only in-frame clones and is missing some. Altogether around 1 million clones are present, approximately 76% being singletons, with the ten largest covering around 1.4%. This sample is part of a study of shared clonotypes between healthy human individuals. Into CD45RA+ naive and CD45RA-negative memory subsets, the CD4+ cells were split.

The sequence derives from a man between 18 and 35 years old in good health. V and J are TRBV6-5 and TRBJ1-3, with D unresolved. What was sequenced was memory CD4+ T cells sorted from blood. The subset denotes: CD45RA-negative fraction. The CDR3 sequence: CASSYLGGNTIYF. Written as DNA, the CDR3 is TGTGCCAGCAGTTACCTAGGAGGAAACACCATATATTTT.